The 18 T cell receptor beta chains below all came from one sample that was sequenced in a study of shared T cell receptors in the human thymus. The data were produced by immunoSEQ multiplex PCR, yet TCRdb's version contains in-frame clones alone and is incomplete. The sample has 700,000 or so clones, 70% to 90% seen once. The same data also went into a second study, on human thymus T cells.

Sequences were obtained from thymocytes. Receptors were obtained from a girl less than two years old with a congenital heart defect.

The chain carries TRBV6-1 and TRBJ1-4, with 8 positions matching TRBD1. J lost 7 bases, V lost 5 bases, and 9 bases had no gene match. CDR3 length equals 15 residues. Germline V gives CDR1 MNHNS, CDR2 SASEGT. The CDR3 loop reads CASSTRQGSVEKLFF. The CDR3 DNA reads as TGTGCCAGCAGTACCCGACAGGGGTCGGTTGAAAAACTGTTTTTT.

The chain joins TRBV7-2 to TRBJ1-2; the match to TRBD1 covers 7 bases. With 5 bases clipped from V and 2 bases from J, the junction kept 11 bases outside the gene matches. The V gene's germline CDR1 is SGHTA and CDR2 FQGNSA. The CDR3 sequence is 16 residues long. CDR3 sequence: CASSPSRTGTNYGYTF. CDR3 DNA: TGTGCCAGCAGCCCAAGCAGGACAGGAACAAACTATGGCTACACCTTC.

CDR3 loop: CASSPPGGGELFF. The DNA for the CDR3 is TGTGCCAGCTCACCACCGGGAGGTGGGGAGCTGTTTTTT. V and J are TRBV18 and TRBJ2-2; maybe TRBD2 (6 bases). This CDR3 contains 13 residues. The V end was cut by 0 bases, the J end by 8 bases, with 7 bases between. Germline values: CDR1 KGHSH, CDR2 LQKENI.

This CDR3 is CSVEVHTEAFF. DNA of the CDR3: TGCAGTGTAGAGGTGCACACTGAAGCTTTCTTT. This chain links TRBV20-1 with TRBJ1-1; no firm D call. CDR3 length: 11 amino acids. Looked up from germline, CDR1 is DFQATT and CDR2 is SNEGSKA (reference sequence). V was shortened by 7 bases and J by 3 bases, with 9 bases between the two germline ends.

This rearrangement joins TRBV6-1 to TRBJ2-2; tentatively, D is TRBD1 (5 bases). CDR3 length: 20 amino acids. Trimming took off 2 bases at V and 1 base at J, with 23 bases between the two ends. Germline CDR1 MNHNS, CDR2 SASEGT. CDR3 amino acids: CASSEYLKFVGQQNTGELFF. CDR3 nucleotide sequence: TGTGCCAGCAGTGAATATCTCAAATTCGTAGGACAACAGAACACCGGGGAGCTGTTTTTT.

The chain recombines TRBV10-3 with TRBJ2-2; D call uncertain. CDR3 length: 14 amino acids. V lost 10 bases, J lost 3 bases, and 15 bases lay in between. Germline V gene lookup returns CDR1 ENHRY and CDR2 SYGVKD. The CDR3 reads CATTSTEYTGELFF. The CDR3 bases are TGTGCCACCACCTCGACGGAGTACACCGGGGAGCTGTTTTTT.

This chain links TRBV11-1 with TRBJ1-1; possible D gene TRBD1, 5 bases. V was trimmed by 3 bases and J by 1 base, leaving 9 bases between them. This CDR3 contains 14 residues. In germline, CDR1 is SGHAT, CDR2 FQDESV (reference sequence). The CDR3 DNA is TGTGCCAGCAGCTTCAGGGAAGGGAACACTGAAGCTTTCTTT. Its protein product is CASSFREGNTEAFF. The full variable domain, rest sourced from reference TRBV11-1 and TRBJ1-1, is EAEVAQSPRYKITEKSQAVAFWCDPISGHATLYWYRQILGQGPELLVQFQDESVVDDSQLPKDRFSAERLKGVDSTLKIQPAELGDSAMYLCASSFREGNTEAFFGQGTRLTVV.

The chain is built from TRBV15 and TRBJ1-5, with D possibly TRBD1 on 6 matching bases. Germline V CDR1 and CDR2: LNHNV, YYDKDF (reference sequence). This CDR3 contains 15 residues. V lost 1 base and J 8 bases, leaving 15 bases between the germline ends. CDR3 region: CATSRGSRGIEPQHF. The CDR3 bases are TGTGCCACCAGCAGAGGAAGCAGGGGTATTGAGCCCCAGCATTTT.

This clone was picked up one time. This rearrangement joins TRBV5-6 to TRBJ1-4; the D is unclear. CDR1 is SGHDT and CDR2 is YYEEEE in the germline V gene. This CDR3 contains 15 residues. Between the trimmed V and J ends, which lost 4 bases and 7 bases, there was a span of 17 bases. CDR3 nucleotides: TGTGCCAGCAGCCAGGACCTCCCTGGAGGTGAAAAACTGTTTTTT. Amino acid sequence: CASSQDLPGGEKLFF. Looking up the rest from reference TRBV5-6 and TRBJ1-4 gives the full variable domain: DAGVTQSPTHLIKTRGQQVTLRCSPKSGHDTVSWYQQALGQGPQFIFQYYEEEERQRGNFPDRFSGHQFPNYSSELNVNALLLGDSALYLCASSQDLPGGEKLFFGSGTQLSVL.

V gene TRBV5-1 combines with J gene TRBJ1-4, with D hard to call. Germline V CDR1 and CDR2: SGHRS, YFSETQ. The V gene lost 4 bases and the J gene lost 0 bases, with 19 bases spanning the gap. This CDR3 has 18 amino acids. Here the CDR3 DNA reads TGCGCCAGCAGCCCACATAACTTATCTAGCTCAACTAATGAAAAACTGTTTTTT. It translates to CASSPHNLSSSTNEKLFF. Full variable domain (outside the CDR3, taken from reference TRBV5-1 and TRBJ1-4): KAGVTQTPRYLIKTRGQQVTLSCSPISGHRSVSWYQQTPGQGLQFLFEYFSETQRNKGNFPGRFSGRQFSNSRSEMNVSTLELGDSALYLCASSPHNLSSSTNEKLFFGSGTQLSVL.

The CDR3 coding sequence is TGTGCTAGTGGTCTACTCCCGGGACAGGGGTCAACCGGGGAGCTGTTTTTT. Its protein product is CASGLLPGQGSTGELFF. The chain couples TRBV12-5 to TRBJ2-2; 10 nucleotides line up with TRBD1. From germline, CDR1 is LGHNT and CDR2 FRNRAP. The V gene end was trimmed by 5 bases and the J gene end by 5 bases; junction bases not matched to a gene: 11. The CDR3 has 17 amino acids.

The gene calls are TRBV29-1 and TRBJ1-1, with D possibly TRBD1 on 6 matching bases. V was pared by 7 bases and J by 1 base, with 10 bases between. The CDR3 sequence is 12 residues long. Germline V lookup: CDR1 SQVTM, CDR2 ANQGSEA. The CDR3 region has the DNA TGCAGCGACAGACAGGAGAACACTGAAGCTTTCTTT. As protein: CSDRQENTEAFF.

The V gene is TRBV10-3, the J gene TRBJ2-7; D may be TRBD2 (5 bases). This CDR3 contains 17 residues. With 10 bases removed from V and 4 bases from J, the gap between germline ends came to 29 bases. Germline V CDR1 and CDR2: ENHRY, SYGVKD. As DNA, the CDR3 is TGTGCCACCCAACGACAAGGACTTCCCGAAATTAATTACGAGCAGTACTTC. It translates to CATQRQGLPEINYEQYF.

V and J are TRBV2 and TRBJ1-6; 8 nucleotides match TRBD1. Germline values: CDR1 SNHLY, CDR2 FYNNEI. The ends lost 5 bases at V and 8 bases at J; junction bases unmatched: 11. This CDR3 is 16 amino acids long. The CDR3 protein is CASSPLGQAVHSPLHF. Here the CDR3 DNA reads TGTGCCAGCAGTCCATTGGGACAGGCTGTCCATTCACCCCTCCACTTT.

The V call is TRBV30, the J call TRBJ1-1; 7 bases are shared with TRBD1. J gave up 2 bases and V 8 bases, and 8 bases lay outside the gene matches. The CDR3 contains 13 residues. The germline CDR1 and CDR2 sequences are GTSNPN and SVGIG (reference sequence). The CDR3 reads CARNRQGNTEAFF. Written as DNA, the CDR3 is TGTGCCCGAAACCGACAGGGAAACACTGAAGCTTTCTTT.

This clone showed up just once. The J gene is TRBJ1-3, the V gene TRBV25-1, with 9 positions matching TRBD1. Germline V CDR1 and CDR2: MGHDK, SYGVNS. The CDR3 consists of 17 residues. After removal of 3 bases from V and 2 bases from J, the junction contained 8 bases not matched to a gene. The CDR3: CASSDTPGQGTGNTIYF. The CDR3 DNA is TGTGCCAGCAGTGATACCCCGGGACAGGGCACTGGAAACACCATATATTTT. Variable domain in full (rest from reference TRBV25-1 and TRBJ1-3): EADIYQTPRYLVIGTGKKITLECSQTMGHDKMYWYQQDPGMELHLIHYSYGVNSTEKGDLSSESTVSRIRTEHFPLTLESARPSHTSQYLCASSDTPGQGTGNTIYFGEGSWLTVV.

CDR3 coding DNA: TGCAGCGCCGACTATTTGGCCACTGAAGCTTTCTTT. Translating gives CSADYLATEAFF. This chain joins TRBV29-1 and TRBJ1-1; unclear D gene. The CDR3 contains 12 residues. V was shortened by 7 bases and J by 4 bases, with 13 bases between the two germline ends. Germline V CDR1 and CDR2: SQVTM, ANQGSEA.

V gene TRBV4-3 combines with J gene TRBJ2-7, with 10 bases that match TRBD2. The CDR3 is 17 amino acids. The V segment lost 0 bases and the J segment 1 base; nucleotides outside the gene matches: 6. CDR1 and CDR2 (germline): LGHNA, YSLEER. CDR3 sequence: CASSQDRASGGSYEQYF. The CDR3 DNA is TGCGCCAGCAGCCAAGATAGGGCTAGCGGGGGTTCCTACGAGCAGTACTTC.